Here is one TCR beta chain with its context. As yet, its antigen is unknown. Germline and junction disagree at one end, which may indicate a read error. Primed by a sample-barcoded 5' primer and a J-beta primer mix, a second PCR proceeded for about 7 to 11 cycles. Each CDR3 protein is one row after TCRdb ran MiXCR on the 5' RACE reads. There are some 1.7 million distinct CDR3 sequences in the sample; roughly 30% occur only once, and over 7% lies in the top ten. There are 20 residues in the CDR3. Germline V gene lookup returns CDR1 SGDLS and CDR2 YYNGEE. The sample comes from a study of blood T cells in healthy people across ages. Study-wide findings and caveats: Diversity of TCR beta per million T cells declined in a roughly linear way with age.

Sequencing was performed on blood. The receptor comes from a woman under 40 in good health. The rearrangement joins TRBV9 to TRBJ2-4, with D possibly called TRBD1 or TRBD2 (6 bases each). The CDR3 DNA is TGTGCCAGTAGCGTAGCTCCGGGGGCAGGAGCGAGTGGCCCTGGAAACATTCAGTACTTC. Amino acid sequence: CASSVAPGAGASGPGNIQYF. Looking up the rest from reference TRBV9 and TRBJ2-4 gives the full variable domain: DSGVTQTPKHLITATGQRVTLRCSPRSGDLSVYWYQQSLDQGLQFLIQYYNGEERAKGNILERFSAQQFPDLHSELNLSSLELGDSALYFCASSVAPGAGASGPGNIQYFGAGTRLSVL.